This T cell receptor (beta chain) was documented in a study of blood T cell repertoires in COVID-19. The CDR3 is 15 amino acids. Germline CDR1 KGHDR, CDR2 SFDVKD. J gave up 5 bases and V 3 bases, and 3 bases lay outside the gene matches. Measured with immunoSEQ multiplex PCR; TCRdb has only the in-frame clones, and not every one. The sample yields a few hundred thousand clones, 85% to 90% seen once. This sequence was found in a man aged 18 to 30 with COVID-19, enrolled during active disease. The rearrangement uses TRBV24-1 and TRBJ2-1; 10 positions agree with TRBD1. The sample consisted of peripheral blood. DNA of the CDR3: TGTGCCACCAGTGATATTGGGACAGGGGACAATGAGCAGTTCTTC. It codes for CATSDIGTGDNEQFF.